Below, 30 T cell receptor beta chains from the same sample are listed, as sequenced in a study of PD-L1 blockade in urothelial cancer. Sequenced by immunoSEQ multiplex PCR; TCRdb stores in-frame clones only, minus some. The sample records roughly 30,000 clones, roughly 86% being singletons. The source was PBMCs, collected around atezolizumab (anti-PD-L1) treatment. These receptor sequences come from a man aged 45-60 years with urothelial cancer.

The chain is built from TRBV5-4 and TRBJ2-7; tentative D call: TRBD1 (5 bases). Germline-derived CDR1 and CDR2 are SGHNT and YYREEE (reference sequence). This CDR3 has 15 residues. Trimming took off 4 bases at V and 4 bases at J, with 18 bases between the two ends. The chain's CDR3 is CASSPSATAKYEQYF. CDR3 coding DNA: TGTGCCAGCAGCCCCTCAGCGACAGCCAAATACGAGCAGTACTTC.

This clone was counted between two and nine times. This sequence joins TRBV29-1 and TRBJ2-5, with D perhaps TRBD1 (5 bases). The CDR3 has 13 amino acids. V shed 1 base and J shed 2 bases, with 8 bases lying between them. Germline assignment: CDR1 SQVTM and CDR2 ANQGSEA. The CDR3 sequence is CSVEGRAQETQYF. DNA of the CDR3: TGCAGCGTTGAAGGCAGGGCGCAAGAGACCCAGTACTTC.

The CDR3 is CASSVGLADQNNEQFF. DNA of the CDR3: TGTGCCAGCAGCGTAGGCCTAGCCGACCAGAACAATGAGCAGTTCTTC. This chain uses TRBV9 with TRBJ2-1; D is perhaps TRBD2 (5 bases). The ends were cut back, 0 bases at V and 5 bases at J, with 15 bases in the middle. The germline CDR1 and CDR2 sequences are SGDLS and YYNGEE. CDR3 size: 16 residues.

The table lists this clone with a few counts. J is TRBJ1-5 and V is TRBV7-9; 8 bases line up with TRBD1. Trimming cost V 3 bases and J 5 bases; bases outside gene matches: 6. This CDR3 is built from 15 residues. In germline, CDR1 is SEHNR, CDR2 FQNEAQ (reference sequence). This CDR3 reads CASSLGPGGHQPQHF. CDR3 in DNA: TGTGCCAGCAGCTTGGGACCAGGGGGCCATCAGCCCCAGCATTTT.

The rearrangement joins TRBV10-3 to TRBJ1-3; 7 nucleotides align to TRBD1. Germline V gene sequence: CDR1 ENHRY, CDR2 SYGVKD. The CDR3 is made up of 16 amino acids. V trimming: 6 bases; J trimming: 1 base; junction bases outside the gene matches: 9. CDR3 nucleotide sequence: TGTGCCATCAGATACGGACAGGTCGCTTCTGGAAACACCATATATTTT. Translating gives CAIRYGQVASGNTIYF.

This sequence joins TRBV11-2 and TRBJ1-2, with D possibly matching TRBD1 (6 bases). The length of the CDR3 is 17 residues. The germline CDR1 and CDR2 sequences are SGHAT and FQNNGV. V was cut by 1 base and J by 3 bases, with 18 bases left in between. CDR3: CASSLGRGLVWDYGYTF. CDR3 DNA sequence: TGTGCCAGCAGCTTAGGCAGGGGTTTAGTTTGGGACTATGGCTACACCTTC.

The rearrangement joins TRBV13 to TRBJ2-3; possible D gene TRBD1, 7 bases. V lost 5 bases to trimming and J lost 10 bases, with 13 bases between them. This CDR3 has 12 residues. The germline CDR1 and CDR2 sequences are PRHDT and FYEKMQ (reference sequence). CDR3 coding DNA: TGTGCCAGCAGCGCCCAGGGGGGAGCGCAGTATTTT. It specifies CASSAQGGAQYF.

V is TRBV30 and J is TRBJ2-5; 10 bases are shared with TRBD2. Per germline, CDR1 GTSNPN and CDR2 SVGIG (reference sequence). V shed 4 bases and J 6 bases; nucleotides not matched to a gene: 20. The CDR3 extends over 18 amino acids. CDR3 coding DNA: TGTGCCTGGACCCCCGGCGCTAGCGGGAGTTGGATCGTGAAGACCCAGTACTTC. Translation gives CAWTPGASGSWIVKTQYF.

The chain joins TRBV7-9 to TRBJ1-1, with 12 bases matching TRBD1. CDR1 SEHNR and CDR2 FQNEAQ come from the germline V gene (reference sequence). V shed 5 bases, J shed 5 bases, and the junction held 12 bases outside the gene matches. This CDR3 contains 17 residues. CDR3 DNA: TGTGCCAGCAGCCCAGGGACAGGGGGCGAAGTAAGGACTGAAGCTTTCTTT. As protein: CASSPGTGGEVRTEAFF.

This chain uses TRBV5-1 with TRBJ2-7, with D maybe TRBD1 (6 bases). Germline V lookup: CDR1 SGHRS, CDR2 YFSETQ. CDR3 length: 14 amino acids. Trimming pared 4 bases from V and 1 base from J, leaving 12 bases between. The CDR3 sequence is CASSPRTVSYEQYF. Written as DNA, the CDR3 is TGCGCCAGCAGCCCACGGACAGTATCCTACGAGCAGTACTTC.

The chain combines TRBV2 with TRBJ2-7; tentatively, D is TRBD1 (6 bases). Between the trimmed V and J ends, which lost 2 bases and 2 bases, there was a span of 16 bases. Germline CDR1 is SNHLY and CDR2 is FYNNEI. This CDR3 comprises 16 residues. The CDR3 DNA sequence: TGTGCCAGCAGTGAACTTTGGGGGCGCAGAACCTACGAGCAGTACTTC. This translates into CASSELWGRRTYEQYF.

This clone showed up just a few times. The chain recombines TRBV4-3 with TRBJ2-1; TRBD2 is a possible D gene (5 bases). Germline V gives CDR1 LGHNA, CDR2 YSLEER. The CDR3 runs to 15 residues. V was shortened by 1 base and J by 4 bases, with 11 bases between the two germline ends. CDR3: CASSQVRGNYNEQFF. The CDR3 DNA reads TGCGCCAGCAGCCAAGTTCGGGGAAATTACAATGAGCAGTTCTTC.

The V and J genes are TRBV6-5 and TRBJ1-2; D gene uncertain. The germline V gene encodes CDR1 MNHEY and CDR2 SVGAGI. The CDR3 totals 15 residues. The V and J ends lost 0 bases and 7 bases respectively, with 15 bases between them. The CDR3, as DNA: TGTGCCAGCAGTTACTCGACCGCAGGAAGAAGTGGCTACACCTTC. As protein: CASSYSTAGRSGYTF.

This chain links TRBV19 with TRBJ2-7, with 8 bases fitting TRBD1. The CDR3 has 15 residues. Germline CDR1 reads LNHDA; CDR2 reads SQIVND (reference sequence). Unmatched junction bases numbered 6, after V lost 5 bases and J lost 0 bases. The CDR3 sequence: CASSVGTGFSYEQYF. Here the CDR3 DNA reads TGTGCCAGTAGTGTCGGGACAGGTTTCTCCTACGAGCAGTACTTC.

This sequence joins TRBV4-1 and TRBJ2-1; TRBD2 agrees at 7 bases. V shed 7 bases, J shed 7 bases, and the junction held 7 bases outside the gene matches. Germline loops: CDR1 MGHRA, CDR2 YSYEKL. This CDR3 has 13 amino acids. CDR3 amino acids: CASTSRAGNEQFF. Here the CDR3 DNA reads TGCGCCAGCACCTCTCGAGCGGGGAATGAGCAGTTCTTC.

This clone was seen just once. CDR3 DNA: TGTGCCAGCAGTTTATATGGGACAGGGGCCCAGCCCCAGCATTTT. It is translated as CASSLYGTGAQPQHF. The rearrangement links TRBV27 to TRBJ1-5; TRBD1 matches at 10 bases. The CDR3 contains 15 residues. Unmatched junction bases numbered 4, after V lost 1 base and J lost 7 bases. The germline gives CDR1 MNHEY, CDR2 SMNVEV (reference sequence).

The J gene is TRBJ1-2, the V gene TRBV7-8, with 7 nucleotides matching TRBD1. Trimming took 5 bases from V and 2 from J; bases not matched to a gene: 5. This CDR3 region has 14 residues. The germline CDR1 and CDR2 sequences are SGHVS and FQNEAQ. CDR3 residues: CASSGRDRNYGYTF. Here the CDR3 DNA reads TGTGCCAGCAGCGGCCGGGACAGAAACTATGGCTACACCTTC.

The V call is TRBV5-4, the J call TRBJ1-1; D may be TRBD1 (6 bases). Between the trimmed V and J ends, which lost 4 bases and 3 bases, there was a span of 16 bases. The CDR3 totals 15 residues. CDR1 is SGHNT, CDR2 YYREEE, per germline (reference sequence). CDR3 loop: CASSPVQGLDTEAFF. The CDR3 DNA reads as TGTGCCAGCAGCCCAGTTCAGGGGTTGGACACTGAAGCTTTCTTT.

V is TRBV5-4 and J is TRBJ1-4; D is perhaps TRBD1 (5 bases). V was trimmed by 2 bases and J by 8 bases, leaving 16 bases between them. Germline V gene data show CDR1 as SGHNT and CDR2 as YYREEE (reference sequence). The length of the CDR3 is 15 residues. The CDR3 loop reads CASSLNGQGAEKLFF. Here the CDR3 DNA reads TGTGCCAGCAGCTTAAATGGGCAGGGCGCGGAAAAACTGTTTTTT.

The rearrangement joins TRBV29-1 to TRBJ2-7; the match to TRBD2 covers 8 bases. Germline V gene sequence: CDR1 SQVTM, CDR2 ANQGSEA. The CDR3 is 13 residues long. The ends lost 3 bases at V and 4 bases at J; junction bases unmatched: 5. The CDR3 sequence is CSVDGSGAYEQYF. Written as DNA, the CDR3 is TGCAGCGTTGACGGTAGCGGGGCATACGAGCAGTACTTC.

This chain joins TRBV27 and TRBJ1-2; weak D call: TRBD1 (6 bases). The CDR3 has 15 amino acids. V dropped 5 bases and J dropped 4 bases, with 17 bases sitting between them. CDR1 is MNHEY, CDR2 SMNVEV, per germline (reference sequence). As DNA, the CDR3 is TGTGCCAGCAGTGAACAGGGCAGTGTAAGCTATGGCTACACCTTC. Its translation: CASSEQGSVSYGYTF.

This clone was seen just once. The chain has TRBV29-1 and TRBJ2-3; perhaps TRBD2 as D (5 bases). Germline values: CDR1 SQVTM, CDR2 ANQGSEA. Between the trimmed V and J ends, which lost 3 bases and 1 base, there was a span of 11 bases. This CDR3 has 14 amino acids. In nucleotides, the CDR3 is TGCAGCGTTGATCTGCGGGTGGGCACAGATACGCAGTATTTT. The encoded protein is CSVDLRVGTDTQYF.

CDR3 residues: CASSRSGRAETQYF. CDR3 in DNA: TGTGCCAGCAGCCGTAGCGGGAGGGCAGAGACCCAGTACTTC. This chain links TRBV14 with TRBJ2-5, with TRBD2 identical over 11 bases. Germline V CDR1 and CDR2: SGHDN, FVKESK. The CDR3 runs to 14 residues. Trimming at V came to 4 bases and at J to 4 bases, leaving 2 bases not matched to a gene.

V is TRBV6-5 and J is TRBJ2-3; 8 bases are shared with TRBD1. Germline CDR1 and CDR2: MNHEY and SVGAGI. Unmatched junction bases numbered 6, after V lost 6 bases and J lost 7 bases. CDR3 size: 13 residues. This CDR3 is CASSGQGGNTQYF. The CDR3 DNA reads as TGTGCCAGCAGCGGACAGGGAGGAAATACGCAGTATTTT.

The CDR3 sequence is CASSWVGANTEAFF. The CDR3 DNA follows: TGTGCCAGCAGCTGGGTGGGGGCGAACACTGAAGCTTTCTTT. The genes are TRBV7-2 and TRBJ1-1; perhaps TRBD1 as D (6 bases). Germline CDR1 SGHTA, CDR2 FQGNSA. Trimming removed 4 bases at V and 1 base at J, with 10 bases between. This CDR3 has 14 amino acids.

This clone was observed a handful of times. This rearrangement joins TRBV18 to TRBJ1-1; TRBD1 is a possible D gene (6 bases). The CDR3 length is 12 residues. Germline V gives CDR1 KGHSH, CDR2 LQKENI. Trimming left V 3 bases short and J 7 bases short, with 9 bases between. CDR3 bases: TGTGCCAGCTCACCGGGGGCACATGAAGCTTTCTTT. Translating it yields CASSPGAHEAFF. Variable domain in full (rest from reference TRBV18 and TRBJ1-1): NAGVMQNPRHLVRRRGQEARLRCSPMKGHSHVYWYRQLPEEGLKFMVYLQKENIIDESGMPKERFSAEFPKEGPSILRIQQVVRGDSAAYFCASSPGAHEAFFGQGTRLTVV.

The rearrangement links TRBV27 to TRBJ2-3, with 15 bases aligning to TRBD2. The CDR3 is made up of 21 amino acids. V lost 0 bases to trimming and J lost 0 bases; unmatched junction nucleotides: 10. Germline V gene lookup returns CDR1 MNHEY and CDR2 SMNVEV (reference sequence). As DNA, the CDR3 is TGTGCCAGCAGTTTATCGATGGGGTGGACTAGCGGGAGGGTTAGCACAGATACGCAGTATTTT. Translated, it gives CASSLSMGWTSGRVSTDTQYF.

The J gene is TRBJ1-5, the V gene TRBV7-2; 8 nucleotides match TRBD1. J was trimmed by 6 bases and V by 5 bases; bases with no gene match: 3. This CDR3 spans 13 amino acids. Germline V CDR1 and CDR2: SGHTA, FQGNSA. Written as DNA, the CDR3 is TGTGCCAGCAGCCCAGACAGGGGTCAGCCCCAGCATTTT. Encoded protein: CASSPDRGQPQHF.

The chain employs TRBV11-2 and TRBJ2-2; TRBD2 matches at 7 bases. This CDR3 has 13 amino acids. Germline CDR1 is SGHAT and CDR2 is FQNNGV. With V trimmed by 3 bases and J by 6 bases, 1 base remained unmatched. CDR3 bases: TGTGCCAGCAGCTTGGCGGGGGCCGGGGAGCTGTTTTTT. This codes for CASSLAGAGELFF. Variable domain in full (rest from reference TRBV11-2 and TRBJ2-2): EAGVAQSPRYKIIEKRQSVAFWCNPISGHATLYWYQQILGQGPKLLIQFQNNGVVDDSQLPKDRFSAERLKGVDSTLKIQPAKLEDSAVYLCASSLAGAGELFFGEGSRLTVL.

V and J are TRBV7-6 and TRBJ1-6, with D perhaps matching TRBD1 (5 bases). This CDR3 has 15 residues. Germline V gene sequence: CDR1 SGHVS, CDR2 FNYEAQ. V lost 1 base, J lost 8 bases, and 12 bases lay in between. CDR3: CASSLVGQGYSPLHF. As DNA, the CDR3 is TGTGCCAGCAGCTTAGTCGGGCAGGGATATTCACCCCTCCACTTT.